This T cell receptor beta chain comes out of a study of CD8 T cells in Susac syndrome. Reverse transcription of about 0.45 to 1 ug RNA used random hexamers. TCRdb used MiXCR to reprocess the immunoSEQ multiplex PCR reads, holding one entry per CDR3 protein. Among about 130,000 distinct CDR3 sequences, about 90% were seen once, and the ten largest hold about 0.23%. CD8+ and CD4+ T cells taken from blood had their TCR beta sequenced. Specimen: CD8+ T cells from PBMCs. The sequence was collected from a human donor with multiple sclerosis.

In nucleotides, the CDR3 is TGTGCCAGCAGCGTAGGGACCACCGTAGAAGACGAGCAGTTCTTC. Translated: CASSVGTTVEDEQFF. V usage is TRBV9 and J usage is TRBJ2-1; D is uncertain. Germline CDR1 is SGDLS and CDR2 is YYNGEE. The CDR3 runs to 15 residues. Trimming left V 0 bases short and J 10 bases short, with 17 bases between.